The text below deals with one T cell receptor beta chain. Its antigen is not yet known. The sample holds no much larger clone one base away, and base qualities are not on file. All donors were healthy Caucasians. Three pairs of female monozygotic twins, all aged about 18 to 30 years, made up the twin cohort. RNA for TCR libraries was isolated from peripheral blood mononuclear cells. This entry comes from a study of identical twins (dated by TCRdb to between 2015 and 2016). At the level of the whole study: To test whether fetal clonotypes persist, this study deep-sequenced TCR alpha and beta repertoires from monozygotic twins, from unrelated adults of various ages, and from cord blood. To rule out contamination, replicate twin experiments were performed at different times with different library preparation protocols. Results the study describes overall, beyond this receptor: The excess sharing between twins in beta out-of-frame sequences was weaker because fewer shared sequences reduced the signal-to-noise ratio. Fewer insertions were carried by abundant cord blood beta clonotypes; a weaker similar trend was observed in young adult naive repertoires, while no such trend was observed in memory repertoires. Compared with coincidental sharing between unrelated individuals, out-of-frame TCR alpha sequences shared between twins showed an excess of sequences with low generation probability. Because the same donors could not be followed over many years, conclusions were based on cross-sectional statistical analysis. Recombination models systematically underestimated out-of-frame TCR alpha sharing in monozygotic twins but agreed with sharing between unrelated individuals. Invariant T cells such as MAIT and iNKT could partly confound zero-insertion analyses, though diverse VJ usage argued against this for most clonotypes.

The germline V gene supplies CDR1 SGHTA and CDR2 FQGNSA. The CDR3 starts with the cysteine, ends with the phenylalanine, and has 12 residues. Left in the record is the CDR3 DNA by itself, 36 bases read in frame from the first base. V is reduced by 7 bases and J by 6 bases, leaving a spacing of 10 bases between them. The protocol used for the library was 5' RACE. Instrument used: Illumina HiSeq 2000. A universal primer binding site was added through template switching, and the final cDNA carried a unique molecular identifier so that TCR cDNA molecules could be counted accurately. Specific primers in the conserved constant-segment region were used to synthesize first-strand cDNA for the TCR alpha and beta chains. To control for contamination, every cDNA library was double barcoded, receiving both a SMART-Mk sample barcode and Illumina barcodes. TruSeq adapter sequences, together with Illumina sample barcodes, were added in two successive PCR steps. TCR alpha and beta cDNA libraries were sequenced on the Illumina HiSeq platform with custom primers. As for the authors' bioinformatics: Raw reads were processed with MiGEC to extract unique molecular identifiers, and MiXCR was used to determine CDR3 positions. Recombination models were inferred per individual with the repgenHMM and IGoR tools using an EM algorithm. The tcR package in R was used for shared clonotype analysis, with sharing normalized by the product of cloneset sizes. Out-of-frame nonproductive sequences were analyzed to study raw recombination free of thymic and clonal selection effects. Clones were called with MiXCR by TCRdb after fastp trimmed the public reads at Q25, and only in-frame beta chains were retained. Rows matching on CDR3 protein sequence are summarized as one entry with the most common DNA and genes. The V and J calls, along with clone size, are taken from TCRdb and not from the paper's own processing. A total of roughly 690,000 distinct CDR3 sequences appear in this sample, over 20% of them only once. The ten largest account for around 4.4% of the sample.

This sample was also put to use in a study of T cells expressing NK-cell markers. Per that second paper: Three sorted T-cell subsets (CD3+CD56+NKG2C+, CD3+CD56+NKG2C- and CD3+CD56-NKG2C+) from about 8 donors had their TCR beta-chain repertoires profiled. Among the eight sequenced donors, seven were HCMV-seropositive and one was HCMV-seronegative. In several experiments an anti-gammadeltaTCR antibody was added to restrict sorting to alphabetaTCR-expressing T cells. In roughly six donors, the dominant CD3+CD56+NKG2C+ clonotypes were among the top 10 CD8+ clonotypes and accounted for roughly 1.0-8% of CD8+ T cells. Those dominant clonotypes were again the most abundant among CD3+CD56-NKG2C+ cells in a handful of donors, at roughly 25-65%. Whether the expanded NKG2C-expressing T cell clones were specific for HCMV antigens remained unclear. The study sequenced eight donors, all healthy volunteers chosen at random: three men and five women. A commercial ELISA kit detecting HCMV-specific IgG in serum was used to determine HCMV serostatus. Bulk peripheral blood T-cell repertoires were additionally sequenced from unsorted PBMC for several donors. MIGEC handled demultiplexing of the reads and grouping by UMI, while MiTCR was used to assemble and quantify clonotypes. To exclude erroneous sequences, only TCR cDNA sequences supported by at least two reads were retained. The tcR package was used for downstream repertoire analysis, and clonotypes were matched across fractions by CDR3 nucleotide sequence plus V segment. VDJmatch was used to annotate antigen specificity against VDJdb, with one amino acid substitution in CDR3 permitted.

Sequencing was performed on PBMCs. The clonotype originates from a woman aged 18-30 years in good health. The chain is encoded by TRBV7-2 joined to TRBJ2-1; confidence is insufficient to name the D gene. The CDR3 region has the sequence CASTPLSNEQFF. The DNA reads as follows: TGTGCCAGCACCCCCCTAAGCAATGAGCAGTTCTTC.